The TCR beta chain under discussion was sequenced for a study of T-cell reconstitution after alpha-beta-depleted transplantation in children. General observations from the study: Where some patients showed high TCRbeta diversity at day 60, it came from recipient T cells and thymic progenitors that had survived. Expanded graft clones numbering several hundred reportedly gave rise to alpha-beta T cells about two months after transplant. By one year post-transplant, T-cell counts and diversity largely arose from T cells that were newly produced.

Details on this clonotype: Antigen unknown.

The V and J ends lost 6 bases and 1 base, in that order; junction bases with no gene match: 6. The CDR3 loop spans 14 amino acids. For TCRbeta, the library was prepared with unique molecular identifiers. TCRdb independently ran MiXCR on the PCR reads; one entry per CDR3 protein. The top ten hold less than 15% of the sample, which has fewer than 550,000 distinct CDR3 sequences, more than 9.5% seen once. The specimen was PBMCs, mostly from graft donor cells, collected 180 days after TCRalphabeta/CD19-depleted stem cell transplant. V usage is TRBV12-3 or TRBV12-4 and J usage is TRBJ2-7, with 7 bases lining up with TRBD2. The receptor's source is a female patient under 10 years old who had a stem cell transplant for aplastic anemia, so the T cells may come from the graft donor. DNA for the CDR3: TGTGCCAGCAGGGCGGGAGTGGGGTCCTACGAGCAGTACTTC. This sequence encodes CASRAGVGSYEQYF.